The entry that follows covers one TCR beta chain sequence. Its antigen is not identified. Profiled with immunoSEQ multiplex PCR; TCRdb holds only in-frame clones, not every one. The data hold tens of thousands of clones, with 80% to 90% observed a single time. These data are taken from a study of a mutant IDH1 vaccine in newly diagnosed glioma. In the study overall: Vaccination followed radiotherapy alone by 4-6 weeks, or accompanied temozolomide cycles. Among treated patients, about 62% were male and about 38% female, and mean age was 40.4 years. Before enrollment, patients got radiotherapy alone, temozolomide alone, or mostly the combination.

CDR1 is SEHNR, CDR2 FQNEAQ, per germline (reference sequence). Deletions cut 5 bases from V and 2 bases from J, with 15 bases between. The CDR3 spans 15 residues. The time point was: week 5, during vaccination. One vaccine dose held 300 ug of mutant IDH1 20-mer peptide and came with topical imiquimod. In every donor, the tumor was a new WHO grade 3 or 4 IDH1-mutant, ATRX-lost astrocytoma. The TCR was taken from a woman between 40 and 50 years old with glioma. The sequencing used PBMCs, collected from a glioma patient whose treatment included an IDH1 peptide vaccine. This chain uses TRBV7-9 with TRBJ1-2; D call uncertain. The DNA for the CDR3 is TGTGCCAGCAGCCCAATCAAGGACGGAAACTATGGCTACACCTTC. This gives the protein CASSPIKDGNYGYTF. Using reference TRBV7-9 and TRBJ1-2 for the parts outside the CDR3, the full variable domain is DTGVSQNPRHKITKRGQNVTFRCDPISEHNRLYWYRQTLGQGPEFLTYFQNEAQLEKSRLLSDRFSAERPKGSFSTLEIQRTEQGDSAMYLCASSPIKDGNYGYTFGSGTRLTVV.